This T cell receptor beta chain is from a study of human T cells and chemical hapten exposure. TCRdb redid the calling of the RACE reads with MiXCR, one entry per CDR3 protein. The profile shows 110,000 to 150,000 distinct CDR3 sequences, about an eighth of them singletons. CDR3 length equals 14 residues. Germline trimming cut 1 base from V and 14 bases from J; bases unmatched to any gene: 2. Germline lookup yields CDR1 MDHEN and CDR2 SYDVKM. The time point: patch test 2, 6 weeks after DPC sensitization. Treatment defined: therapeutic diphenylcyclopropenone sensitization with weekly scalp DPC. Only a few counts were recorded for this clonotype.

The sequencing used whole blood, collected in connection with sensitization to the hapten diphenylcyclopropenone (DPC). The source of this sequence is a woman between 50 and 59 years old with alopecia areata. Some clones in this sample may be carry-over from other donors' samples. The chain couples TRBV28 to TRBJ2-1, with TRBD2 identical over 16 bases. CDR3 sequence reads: CASSLLGLAGGEFF. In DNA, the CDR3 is TGTGCCAGCAGTTTATTGGGACTAGCGGGAGGGGAGTTCTTC.